Presented here are 15 T cell receptor beta chains from one specimen sequenced in a study of T cell repertoires in cytomegalovirus infection. From the reads, TCRdb called clonotypes with MiXCR, one entry per CDR3 protein. The sample has 570,000 or so distinct CDR3 sequences; 40% are singletons. No cognate antigen is known for these TCRs. The sample was cultured PBMCs, taken from culture after CMV antigen stimulation. The receptors shown here come from a human donor in good health (CMV status not recorded). Some clones in this sample may be carry-over from other donors' samples.

The chain carries TRBV9 and TRBJ2-2; perhaps D is TRBD1 or TRBD2 (7 bases each). V was pared by 7 bases and J by 4 bases, with 14 bases between. The V gene's germline CDR1 is SGDLS and CDR2 YYNGEE. The CDR3 consists of 14 residues. CDR3: CASGGDSFTGELFF. The CDR3 coding sequence is TGTGCCAGCGGGGGGGACAGTTTCACCGGGGAGCTGTTTTTT.

The sample holds a few counts of this clonotype. The chain uses TRBV11-2 and TRBJ2-1; TRBD1 agrees at 10 bases. CDR1 and CDR2 (germline): SGHAT, FQNNGV. V dropped 1 base and J dropped 8; count of bases not matched to a gene: 14. This CDR3 has 18 amino acids. CDR3 protein: CASSLGKGQGYINYEQFF. CDR3 sequence (DNA): TGTGCCAGCAGCTTAGGGAAGGGACAGGGGTATATAAATTATGAGCAGTTCTTC.

J is TRBJ1-2 and V is TRBV10-3; D gene ambiguous. The CDR3 extends over 14 amino acids. V was pared by 5 bases and J by 0 bases, with 10 bases between. Germline V gives CDR1 ENHRY, CDR2 SYGVKD. The CDR3 is CAISSAVANYGYTF. The CDR3 coding sequence is TGTGCCATCAGTTCGGCAGTCGCTAACTATGGCTACACCTTC.

The rearrangement uses TRBV5-6 and TRBJ2-7; 8 bases are shared with TRBD2. The V segment lost 0 bases and the J segment 3 bases; nucleotides outside the gene matches: 5. This CDR3 is 15 amino acids long. Looked up from germline, CDR1 is SGHDT and CDR2 is YYEEEE. CDR3 protein: CASSLAGGGNYEQYF. In DNA, the CDR3 is TGTGCCAGCAGCTTGGCGGGGGGGGGGAACTACGAGCAGTACTTC.

The chain joins TRBV11-2 to TRBJ2-3, with 12 bases matching TRBD2. The trim removed 5 bases at V and 7 bases at J, leaving 7 bases unmatched. Germline CDR1 reads SGHAT; CDR2 reads FQNNGV. This CDR3 spans 15 amino acids. The CDR3 DNA sequence: TGTGCCAGCAGCCTAGCGGGGGGGATAAGGTATACGCAGTATTTT. This translates into CASSLAGGIRYTQYF.

This clonotype was observed at least ten times. The rearrangement uses TRBV7-6 and TRBJ2-7, with no clear D. The germline V and J ends were trimmed by 1 base and 6 bases, with 19 bases remaining between them. Germline V gene data show CDR1 as SGHVS and CDR2 as FNYEAQ. This CDR3 has 16 residues. The CDR3 loop is CASSLVSGPIPLEQYF. The CDR3 DNA is TGTGCCAGCAGCTTAGTCTCCGGGCCTATCCCCCTCGAGCAGTACTTC.

This clonotype was counted between two and nine times. The chain carries TRBV12-3 or TRBV12-4 and TRBJ2-7; 8 bases are shared with TRBD2. J gave up 5 bases and V 2 bases, and 8 bases lay outside the gene matches. The CDR3 is 15 residues long. The CDR3 region has the DNA TGTGCCAGCAGTTTAATGGCGGGAGGACGACACGAGCAGTACTTC. Translation: CASSLMAGGRHEQYF.

This clonotype was observed a handful of times. CDR3 in amino acids: CASSQGVSAREGTQYF. CDR3 nucleotide sequence: TGCGCCAGCAGCCAAGGGGTTTCGGCGCGAGAGGGGACCCAGTACTTC. V gene TRBV4-1 combines with J gene TRBJ2-5; maybe TRBD2 (5 bases). V was shortened by 1 base and J by 7 bases, with 19 bases between the two germline ends. Germline assignment: CDR1 MGHRA and CDR2 YSYEKL. This CDR3 region has 16 residues.

The table lists this clonotype with a count of one. The rearrangement links TRBV18 to TRBJ2-2; no clear D gene. Germline assignment: CDR1 KGHSH and CDR2 LQKENI. V dropped 5 bases and J dropped 3 bases, with 7 bases sitting between them. The CDR3 length is 13 residues. CDR3 residues: CASSSDHTGELFF. For the CDR3, the DNA is TGTGCCAGCTCATCGGATCACACCGGGGAGCTGTTTTTT.

The table lists this clonotype with many counts. The V gene is TRBV5-4, the J gene TRBJ2-3; D gene ambiguous. This CDR3 is built from 15 residues. CDR1 and CDR2 (germline): SGHNT, YYREEE (reference sequence). V was pared by 1 base and J by 4 bases, with 13 bases between. The CDR3 is CASSLRTNGPDTQYF. CDR3 nucleotide sequence: TGTGCCAGCAGCTTGAGGACCAACGGCCCAGATACGCAGTATTTT.

This clonotype was found a few times. V is TRBV7-2 and J is TRBJ2-3; TRBD2 agrees at 8 bases. The CDR3 loop spans 16 amino acids. Germline V gene lookup returns CDR1 SGHTA and CDR2 FQGNSA. The J segment lost 10 bases and the V segment lost 6 bases, leaving 18 bases of the junction unmatched. In DNA form, the CDR3 reads TGTGCCAGCAGACCAAAAACTAGCGGTGGCTGGGATGCGCAGTATTTT. This codes for CASRPKTSGGWDAQYF.

This clonotype occurred many times. The chain links TRBV7-2 to TRBJ2-1; D is unresolved. V lost 0 bases to trimming and J lost 0 bases, with 9 bases between them. The CDR3 contains 16 residues. Germline loops: CDR1 SGHTA, CDR2 FQGNSA. CDR3 residues: CASSLAGTPSYNEQFF. CDR3 DNA: TGTGCCAGCAGCTTAGCAGGCACCCCCTCCTACAATGAGCAGTTCTTC.

The table lists this clonotype with a few counts. This rearrangement joins TRBV7-2 to TRBJ1-1, with a tentative D call TRBD1 (5 bases). Trimming pared 2 bases from V and 4 bases from J, leaving 14 bases between. CDR1 is SGHTA and CDR2 is FQGNSA in the germline V gene. The CDR3 has 15 residues. The CDR3 loop is CASSLKVGLGTEAFF. The CDR3 DNA is TGTGCCAGCAGCTTAAAGGTGGGGCTAGGCACTGAAGCTTTCTTT.

This clonotype has only a few counts. V is TRBV6-1 and J is TRBJ1-2; D is undetermined. V lost 6 bases and J lost 8, with 16 bases in between. Germline CDR1 and CDR2: MNHNS and SASEGT. This CDR3 region has 13 residues. CDR3 coding DNA: TGTGCCAGCAGGAGTACCGGGTCCAGGGGCTACACCTTC. Its translation: CASRSTGSRGYTF.

This chain connects TRBV7-2 to TRBJ2-5, with 10 bases matching TRBD2. The CDR3 has 15 residues. Germline V lookup: CDR1 SGHTA, CDR2 FQGNSA. The J segment lost 1 base and the V segment lost 5 bases, leaving 4 bases of the junction unmatched. In nucleotides, the CDR3 is TGTGCCAGCAGCCGTAGCGGGGGGACCCAAGAGACCCAGTACTTC. Residues: CASSRSGGTQETQYF.